The sequence of this T cell receptor (beta chain) was determined in a study of blood T cells in healthy people across ages. Combining a sample-barcoded 5' primer with a J-beta primer mix, a second PCR ran for roughly 7 to 11 cycles. A template-switch adaptor that had 12 random nucleotides put a tag on each cDNA molecule. TCRdb itself ran the 5' RACE reads through MiXCR, one entry per CDR3 protein. The sample shows about 1,400,000 distinct CDR3 sequences, 40% to 50% of them seen only once. Germline loops: CDR1 SGHTA, CDR2 FQGNSA. The CDR3 sequence is 13 residues long. V lost 5 bases and J 6 bases, leaving 13 bases between the germline ends.

This rearrangement joins TRBV7-2 to TRBJ1-2; D is uncertain. Sequenced input: blood. The receptor was derived from a woman younger than 35 in good health. CDR3 protein: CASSPWTANGYTF. CDR3 nucleotides: TGTGCCAGCAGCCCGTGGACGGCAAATGGCTACACCTTC.